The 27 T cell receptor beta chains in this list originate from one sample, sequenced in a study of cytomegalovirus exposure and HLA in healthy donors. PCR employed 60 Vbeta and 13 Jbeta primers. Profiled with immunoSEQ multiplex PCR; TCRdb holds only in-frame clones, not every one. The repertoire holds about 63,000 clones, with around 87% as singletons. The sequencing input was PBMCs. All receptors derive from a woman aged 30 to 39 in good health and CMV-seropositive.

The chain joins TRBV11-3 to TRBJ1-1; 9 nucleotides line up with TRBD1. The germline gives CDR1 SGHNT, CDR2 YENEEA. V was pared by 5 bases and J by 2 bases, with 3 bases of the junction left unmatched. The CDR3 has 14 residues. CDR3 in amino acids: CASSGQGKNTEAFF. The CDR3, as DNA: TGTGCCAGCAGCGGACAGGGGAAAAACACTGAAGCTTTCTTT.

CDR3 protein: CASSLYGREGLGDIQYF. In DNA form, the CDR3 reads TGTGCCAGCAGCCTCTATGGACGGGAGGGCCTAGGAGACATTCAGTACTTC. The chain has TRBV5-5 and TRBJ2-4; 8 bases fit TRBD2. Germline V gene lookup returns CDR1 SGHKS and CDR2 YYEKEE (reference sequence). This CDR3 is built from 17 residues. Trimming took 4 bases from V and 8 from J; bases not matched to a gene: 17.

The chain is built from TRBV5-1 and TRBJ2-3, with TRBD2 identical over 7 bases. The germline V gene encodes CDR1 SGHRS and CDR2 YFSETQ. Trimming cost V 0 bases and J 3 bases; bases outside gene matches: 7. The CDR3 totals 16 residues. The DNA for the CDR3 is TGCGCCAGCAGCTTGGTGGCGGGAGTGAATACAGATACGCAGTATTTT. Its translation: CASSLVAGVNTDTQYF.

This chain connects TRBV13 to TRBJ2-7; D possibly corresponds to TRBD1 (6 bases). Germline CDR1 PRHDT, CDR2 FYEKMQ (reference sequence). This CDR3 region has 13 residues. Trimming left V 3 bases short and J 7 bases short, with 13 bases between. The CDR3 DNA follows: TGTGCCAGCAGCTTCCCGGACAGCCGGGAGCAGTACTTC. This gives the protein CASSFPDSREQYF.

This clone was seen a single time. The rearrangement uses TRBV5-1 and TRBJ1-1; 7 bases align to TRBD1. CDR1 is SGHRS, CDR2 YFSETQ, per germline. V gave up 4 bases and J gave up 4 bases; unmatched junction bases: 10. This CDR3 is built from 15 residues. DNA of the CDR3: TGCGCCAGCAGCACGGAGACAGGGCGAGGCACTGAAGCTTTCTTT. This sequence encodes CASSTETGRGTEAFF.

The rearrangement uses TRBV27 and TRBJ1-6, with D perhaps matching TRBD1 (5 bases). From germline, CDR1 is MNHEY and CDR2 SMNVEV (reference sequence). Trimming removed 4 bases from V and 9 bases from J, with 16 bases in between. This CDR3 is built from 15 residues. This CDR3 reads CASSSVGGEGSPLHF. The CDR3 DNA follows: TGTGCCAGCAGTTCGGTCGGGGGGGAAGGTTCACCCCTCCACTTT.

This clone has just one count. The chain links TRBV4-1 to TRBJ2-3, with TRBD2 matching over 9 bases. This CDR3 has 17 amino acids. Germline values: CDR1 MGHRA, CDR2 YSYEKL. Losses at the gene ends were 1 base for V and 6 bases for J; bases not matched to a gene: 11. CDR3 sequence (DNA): TGCGCCAGCAGCCAAGGCAGCCGCGGGAGGGGATGGGATACGCAGTATTTT. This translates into CASSQGSRGRGWDTQYF.

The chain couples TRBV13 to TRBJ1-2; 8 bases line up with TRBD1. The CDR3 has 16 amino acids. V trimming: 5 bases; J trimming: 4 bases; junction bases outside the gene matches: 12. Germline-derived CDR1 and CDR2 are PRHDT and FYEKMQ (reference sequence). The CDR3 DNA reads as TGTGCCAGCAGCCAAAGGGGGACAGGCCTGATCTATGGCTACACCTTC. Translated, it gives CASSQRGTGLIYGYTF.

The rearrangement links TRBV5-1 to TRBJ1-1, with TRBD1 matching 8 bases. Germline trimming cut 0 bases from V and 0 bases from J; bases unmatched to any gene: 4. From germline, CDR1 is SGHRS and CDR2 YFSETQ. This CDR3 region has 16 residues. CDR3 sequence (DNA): TGCGCCAGCAGCTTGGAGCAGGGGGCTGTGAACACTGAAGCTTTCTTT. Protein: CASSLEQGAVNTEAFF.

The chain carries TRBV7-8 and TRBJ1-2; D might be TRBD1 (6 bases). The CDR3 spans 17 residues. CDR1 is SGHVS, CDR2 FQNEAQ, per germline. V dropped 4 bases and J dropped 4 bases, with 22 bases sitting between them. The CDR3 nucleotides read TGTGCCAGCAGCTCCGGATGGGGAAAGGGGGATCTCTATGGCTACACCTTC. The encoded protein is CASSSGWGKGDLYGYTF.

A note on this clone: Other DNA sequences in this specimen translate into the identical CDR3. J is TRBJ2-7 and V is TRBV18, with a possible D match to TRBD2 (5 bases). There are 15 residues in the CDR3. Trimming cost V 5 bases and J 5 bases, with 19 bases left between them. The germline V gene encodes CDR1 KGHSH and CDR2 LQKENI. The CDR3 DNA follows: TGTGCCAGCTCAACCCAGGACTCCTCCAGCAACGAGCAGTACTTC. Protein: CASSTQDSSSNEQYF.

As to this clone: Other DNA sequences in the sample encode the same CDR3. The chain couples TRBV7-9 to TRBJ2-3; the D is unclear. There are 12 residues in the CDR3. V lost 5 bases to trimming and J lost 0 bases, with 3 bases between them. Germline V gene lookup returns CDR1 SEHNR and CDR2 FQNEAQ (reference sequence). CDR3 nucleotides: TGTGCCAGCAGCCTAAGCACAGATACGCAGTATTTT. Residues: CASSLSTDTQYF.

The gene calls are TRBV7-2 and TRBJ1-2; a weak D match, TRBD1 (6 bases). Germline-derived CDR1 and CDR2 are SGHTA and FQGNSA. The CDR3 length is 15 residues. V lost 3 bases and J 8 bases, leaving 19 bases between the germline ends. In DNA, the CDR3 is TGTGCCAGCAGCTTGGACGGCAGGGGATTCGGCGGCTACACCTTC. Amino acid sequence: CASSLDGRGFGGYTF.

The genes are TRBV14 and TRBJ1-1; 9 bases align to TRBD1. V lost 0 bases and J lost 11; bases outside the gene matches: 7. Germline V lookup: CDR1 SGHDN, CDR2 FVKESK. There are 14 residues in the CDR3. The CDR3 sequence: CASSQDRGQGRAFF. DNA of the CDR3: TGTGCCAGCAGCCAAGATCGGGGACAGGGACGCGCTTTCTTT.

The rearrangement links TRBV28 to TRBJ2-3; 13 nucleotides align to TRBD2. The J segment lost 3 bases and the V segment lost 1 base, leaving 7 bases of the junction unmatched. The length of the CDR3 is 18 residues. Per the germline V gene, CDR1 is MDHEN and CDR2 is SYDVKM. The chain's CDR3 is CASSLYPRTSGSTDTQYF. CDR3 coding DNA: TGTGCCAGCAGTTTATACCCCCGGACTAGCGGGAGTACAGATACGCAGTATTTT.

The CDR3 region has the DNA TGTGCCAGCTCTAGCGGGACCTACAATGAGCAGTTCTTC. Its translation is CASSSGTYNEQFF. The V gene is TRBV9, the J gene TRBJ2-1, with 9 nucleotides matching TRBD2. J was trimmed by 2 bases and V by 7 bases; bases with no gene match: 1. The CDR3 runs 13 residues. Germline values: CDR1 SGDLS, CDR2 YYNGEE.

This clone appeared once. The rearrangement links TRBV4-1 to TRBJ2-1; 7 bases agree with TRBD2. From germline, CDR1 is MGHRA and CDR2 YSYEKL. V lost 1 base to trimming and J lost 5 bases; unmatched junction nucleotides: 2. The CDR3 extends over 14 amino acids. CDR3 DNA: TGCGCCAGCAGCCAAGCTAGCGGAAACAATGAGCAGTTCTTC. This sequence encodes CASSQASGNNEQFF.

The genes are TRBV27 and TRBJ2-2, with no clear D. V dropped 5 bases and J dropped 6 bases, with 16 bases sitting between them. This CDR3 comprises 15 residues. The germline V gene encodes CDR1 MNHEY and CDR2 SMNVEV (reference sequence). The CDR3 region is CASSPRPTRPGELFF. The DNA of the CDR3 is TGTGCCAGCAGTCCTAGACCAACTCGCCCCGGGGAGCTGTTTTTT.

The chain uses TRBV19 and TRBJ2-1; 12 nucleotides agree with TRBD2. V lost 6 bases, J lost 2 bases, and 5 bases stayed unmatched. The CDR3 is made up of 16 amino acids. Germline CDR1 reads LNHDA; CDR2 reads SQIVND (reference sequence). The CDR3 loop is CASRRTSGDTYNEQFF. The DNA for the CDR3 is TGTGCCAGTAGACGGACTAGCGGGGATACCTACAATGAGCAGTTCTTC. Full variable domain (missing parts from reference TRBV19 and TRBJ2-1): DGGITQSPKYLFRKEGQNVTLSCEQNLNHDAMYWYRQDPGQGLRLIYYSQIVNDFQKGDIAEGYSVSREKKESFPLTVTSAQKNPTAFYLCASRRTSGDTYNEQFFGPGTRLTVL.

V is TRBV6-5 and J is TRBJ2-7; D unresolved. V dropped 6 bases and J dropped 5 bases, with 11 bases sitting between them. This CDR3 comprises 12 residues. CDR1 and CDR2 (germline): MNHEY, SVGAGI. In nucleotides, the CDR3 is TGTGCCAGCAGCTATACCGGTGACGAGCAGTACTTC. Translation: CASSYTGDEQYF.

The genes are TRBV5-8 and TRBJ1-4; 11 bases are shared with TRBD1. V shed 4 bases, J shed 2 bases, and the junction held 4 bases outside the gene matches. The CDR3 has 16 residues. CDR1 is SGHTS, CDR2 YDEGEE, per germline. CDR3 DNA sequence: TGTGCCAGCAGCCCCGGGACAGGGGGTACTAATGAAAAACTGTTTTTT. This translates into CASSPGTGGTNEKLFF.

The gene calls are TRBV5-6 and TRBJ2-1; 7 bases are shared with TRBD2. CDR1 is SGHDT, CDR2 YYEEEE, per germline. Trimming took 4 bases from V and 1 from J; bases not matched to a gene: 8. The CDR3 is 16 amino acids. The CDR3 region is CASSPIGRASYNEQFF. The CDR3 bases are TGTGCCAGCAGCCCCATTGGGAGGGCGTCCTACAATGAGCAGTTCTTC.

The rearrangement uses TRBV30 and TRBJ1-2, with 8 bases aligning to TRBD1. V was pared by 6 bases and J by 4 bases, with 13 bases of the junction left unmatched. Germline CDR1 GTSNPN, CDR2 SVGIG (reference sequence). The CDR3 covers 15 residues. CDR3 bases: TGTGCCTGCAAGATCACCACCAGGGGGCCCTATGGCTACACCTTC. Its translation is CACKITTRGPYGYTF.

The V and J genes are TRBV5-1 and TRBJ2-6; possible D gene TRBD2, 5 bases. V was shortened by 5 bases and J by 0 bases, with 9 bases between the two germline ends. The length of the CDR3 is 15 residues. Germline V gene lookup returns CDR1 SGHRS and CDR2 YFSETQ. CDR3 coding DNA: TGCGCCAGCAGTCCAGAGGGCTCTGGGGCCAACGTCCTGACTTTC. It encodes CASSPEGSGANVLTF.

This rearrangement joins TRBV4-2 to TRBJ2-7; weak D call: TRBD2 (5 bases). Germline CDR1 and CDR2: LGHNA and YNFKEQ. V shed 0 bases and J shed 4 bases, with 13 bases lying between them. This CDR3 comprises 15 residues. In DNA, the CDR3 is TGTGCCAGCAGCCAAGACCTCCTAGCCACTTACGAGCAGTACTTC. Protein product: CASSQDLLATYEQYF.

The CDR3 loop is CASSLTSEETQYF. The CDR3 DNA reads as TGCGCCAGCAGCTTGACTAGCGAAGAGACCCAGTACTTC. This chain joins TRBV5-1 and TRBJ2-5, with TRBD2 matching over 7 bases. CDR1 SGHRS and CDR2 YFSETQ come from the germline V gene. The J segment lost 3 bases and the V segment lost 1 base, leaving 0 bases of the junction unmatched. The CDR3 has 13 residues. The full variable domain, its missing parts supplied by reference TRBV5-1 and TRBJ2-5, is KAGVTQTPRYLIKTRGQQVTLSCSPISGHRSVSWYQQTPGQGLQFLFEYFSETQRNKGNFPGRFSGRQFSNSRSEMNVSTLELGDSALYLCASSLTSEETQYFGPGTRLLVL.

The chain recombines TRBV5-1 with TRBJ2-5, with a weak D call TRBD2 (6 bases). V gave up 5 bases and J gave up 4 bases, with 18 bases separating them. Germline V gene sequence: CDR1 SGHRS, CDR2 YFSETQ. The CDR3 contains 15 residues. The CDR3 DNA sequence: TGCGCCAGCAGTCTTATTGCGGGAAGTGGAGAGACCCAGTACTTC. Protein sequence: CASSLIAGSGETQYF.